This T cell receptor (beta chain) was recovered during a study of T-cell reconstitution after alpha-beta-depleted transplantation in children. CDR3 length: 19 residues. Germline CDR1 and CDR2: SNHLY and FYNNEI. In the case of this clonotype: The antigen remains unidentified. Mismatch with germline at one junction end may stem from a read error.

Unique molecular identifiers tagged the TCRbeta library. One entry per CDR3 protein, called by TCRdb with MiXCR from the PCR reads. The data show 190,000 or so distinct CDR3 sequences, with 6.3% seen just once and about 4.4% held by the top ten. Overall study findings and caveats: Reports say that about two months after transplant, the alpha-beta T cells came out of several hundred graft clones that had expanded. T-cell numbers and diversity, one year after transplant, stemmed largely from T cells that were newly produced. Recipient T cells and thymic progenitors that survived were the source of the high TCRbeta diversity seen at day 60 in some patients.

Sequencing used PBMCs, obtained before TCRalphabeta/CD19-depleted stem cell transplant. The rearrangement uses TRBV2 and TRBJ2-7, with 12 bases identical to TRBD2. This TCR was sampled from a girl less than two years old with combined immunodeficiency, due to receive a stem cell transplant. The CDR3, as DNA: TGTGCCTGCAGTTTCACCTCCGGACTAGCGGGGAGCATATCCTACGAGCAGTACTTC. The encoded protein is CACSFTSGLAGSISYEQYF.